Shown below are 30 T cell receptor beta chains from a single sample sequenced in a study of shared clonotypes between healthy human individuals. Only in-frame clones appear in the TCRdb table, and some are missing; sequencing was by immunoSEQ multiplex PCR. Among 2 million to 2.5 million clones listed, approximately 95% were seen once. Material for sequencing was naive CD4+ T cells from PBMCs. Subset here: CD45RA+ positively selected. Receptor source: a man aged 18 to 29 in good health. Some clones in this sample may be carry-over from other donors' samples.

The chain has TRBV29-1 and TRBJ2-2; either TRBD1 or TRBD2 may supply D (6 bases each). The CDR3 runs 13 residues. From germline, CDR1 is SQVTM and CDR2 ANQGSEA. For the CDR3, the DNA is TGCTCCTATGGTAGGGGGGCAGTCGGGGAGCTGTTTTTT. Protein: CSYGRGAVGELFF.

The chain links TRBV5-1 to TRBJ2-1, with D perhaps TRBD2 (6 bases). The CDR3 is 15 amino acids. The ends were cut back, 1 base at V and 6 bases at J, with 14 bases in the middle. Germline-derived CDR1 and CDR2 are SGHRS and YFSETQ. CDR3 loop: CASSLLGGHSNEQFF. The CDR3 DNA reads TGCGCCAGCAGCTTGTTAGGAGGGCATAGCAATGAGCAGTTCTTC.

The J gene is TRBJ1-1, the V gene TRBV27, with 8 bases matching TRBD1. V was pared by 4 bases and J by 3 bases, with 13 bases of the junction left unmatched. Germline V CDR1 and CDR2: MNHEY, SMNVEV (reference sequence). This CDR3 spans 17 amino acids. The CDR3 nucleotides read TGTGCCAGCAGTTATCTCGGGTCTTCGGACAGGGACACTGAAGCTTTCTTT. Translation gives CASSYLGSSDRDTEAFF.

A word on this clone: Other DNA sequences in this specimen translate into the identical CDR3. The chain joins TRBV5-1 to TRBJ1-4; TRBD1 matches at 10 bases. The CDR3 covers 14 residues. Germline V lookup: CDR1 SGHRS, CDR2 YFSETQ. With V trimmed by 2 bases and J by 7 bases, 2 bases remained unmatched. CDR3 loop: CASSFGQGGEKLFF. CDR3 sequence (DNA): TGCGCCAGCAGCTTCGGACAGGGGGGTGAAAAACTGTTTTTT.

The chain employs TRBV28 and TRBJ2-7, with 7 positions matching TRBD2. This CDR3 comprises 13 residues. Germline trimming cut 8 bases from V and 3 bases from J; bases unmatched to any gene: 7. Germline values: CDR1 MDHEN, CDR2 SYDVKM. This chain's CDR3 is CASLGGGGYEQYF. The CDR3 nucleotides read TGTGCCAGCCTGGGGGGGGGAGGCTACGAGCAGTACTTC.

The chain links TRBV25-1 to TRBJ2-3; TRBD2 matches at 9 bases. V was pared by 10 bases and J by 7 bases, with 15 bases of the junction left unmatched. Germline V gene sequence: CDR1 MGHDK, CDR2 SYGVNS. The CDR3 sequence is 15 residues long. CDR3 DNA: TGTGCCACCTCCCCTTCGCGGGAGGGCCCGAATACGCAGTATTTT. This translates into CATSPSREGPNTQYF.

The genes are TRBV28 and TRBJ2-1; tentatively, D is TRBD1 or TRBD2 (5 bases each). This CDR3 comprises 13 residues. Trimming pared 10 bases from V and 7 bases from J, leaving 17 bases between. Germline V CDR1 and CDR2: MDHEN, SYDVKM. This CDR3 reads CATGTAAPNEQFF. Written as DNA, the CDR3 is TGTGCCACCGGGACGGCGGCCCCTAATGAGCAGTTCTTC.

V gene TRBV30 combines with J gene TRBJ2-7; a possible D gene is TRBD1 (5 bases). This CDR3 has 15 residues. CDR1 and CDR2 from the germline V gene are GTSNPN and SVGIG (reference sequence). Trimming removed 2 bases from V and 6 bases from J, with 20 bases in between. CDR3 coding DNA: TGTGCCTGGAGTCCCCGACGGAATCTGGGGCTCGAGCAGTACTTC. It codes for CAWSPRRNLGLEQYF.

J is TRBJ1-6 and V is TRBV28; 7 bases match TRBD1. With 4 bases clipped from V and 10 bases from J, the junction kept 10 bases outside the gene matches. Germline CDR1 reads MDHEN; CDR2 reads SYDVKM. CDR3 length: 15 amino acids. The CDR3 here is CASSSPTGSGSPLHF. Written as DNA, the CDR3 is TGTGCCAGCAGTTCCCCGACAGGGTCAGGCTCACCCCTCCACTTT.

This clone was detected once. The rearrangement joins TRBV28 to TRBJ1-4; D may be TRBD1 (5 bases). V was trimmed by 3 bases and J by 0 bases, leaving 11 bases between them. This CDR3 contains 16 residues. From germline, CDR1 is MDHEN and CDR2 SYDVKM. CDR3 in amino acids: CASSLFQGTTNEKLFF. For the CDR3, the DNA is TGTGCCAGCAGTTTGTTTCAGGGAACAACTAATGAAAAACTGTTTTTT. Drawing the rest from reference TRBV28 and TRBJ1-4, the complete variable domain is DVKVTQSSRYLVKRTGEKVFLECVQDMDHENMFWYRQDPGLGLRLIYFSYDVKMKEKGDIPEGYSVSREKKERFSLILESASTNQTSMYLCASSLFQGTTNEKLFFGSGTQLSVL.

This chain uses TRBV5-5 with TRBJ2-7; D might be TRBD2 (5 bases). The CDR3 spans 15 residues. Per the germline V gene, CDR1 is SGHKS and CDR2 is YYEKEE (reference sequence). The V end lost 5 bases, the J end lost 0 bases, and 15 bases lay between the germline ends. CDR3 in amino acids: CASRRAETRSYEQYF. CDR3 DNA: TGTGCCAGCAGGCGAGCGGAGACCCGCTCCTACGAGCAGTACTTC.

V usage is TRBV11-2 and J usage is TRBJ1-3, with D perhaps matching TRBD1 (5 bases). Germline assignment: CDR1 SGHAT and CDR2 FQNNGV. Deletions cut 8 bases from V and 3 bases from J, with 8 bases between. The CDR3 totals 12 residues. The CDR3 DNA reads TGTGCCAGCGGGAGGGGTGGAAACACCATATATTTT. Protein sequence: CASGRGGNTIYF. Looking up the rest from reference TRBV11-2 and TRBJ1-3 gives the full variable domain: EAGVAQSPRYKIIEKRQSVAFWCNPISGHATLYWYQQILGQGPKLLIQFQNNGVVDDSQLPKDRFSAERLKGVDSTLKIQPAKLEDSAVYLCASGRGGNTIYFGEGSWLTVV.

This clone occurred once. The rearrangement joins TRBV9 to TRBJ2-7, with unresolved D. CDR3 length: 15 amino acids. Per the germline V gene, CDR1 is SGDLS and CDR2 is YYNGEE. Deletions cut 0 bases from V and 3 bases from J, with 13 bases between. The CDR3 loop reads CASSVGGGQDYEQYF. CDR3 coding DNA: TGTGCCAGCAGCGTAGGGGGTGGGCAGGACTACGAGCAGTACTTC.

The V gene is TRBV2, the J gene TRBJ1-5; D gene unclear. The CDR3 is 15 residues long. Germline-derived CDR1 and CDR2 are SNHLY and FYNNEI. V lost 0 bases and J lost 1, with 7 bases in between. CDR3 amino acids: CASSEASRSNQPQHF. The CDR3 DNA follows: TGTGCCAGCAGTGAAGCGAGTCGGAGCAATCAGCCCCAGCATTTT.

The CDR3 loop is CASGRASSYNEQFF. Here the CDR3 DNA reads TGTGCCAGCGGGCGGGCGAGCTCCTACAATGAGCAGTTCTTC. The chain links TRBV5-5 to TRBJ2-1; D is perhaps TRBD2 (5 bases). CDR3 size: 14 residues. Trimming removed 7 bases at V and 0 bases at J, with 11 bases between. The germline V gene has CDR1 SGHKS and CDR2 YYEKEE (reference sequence).

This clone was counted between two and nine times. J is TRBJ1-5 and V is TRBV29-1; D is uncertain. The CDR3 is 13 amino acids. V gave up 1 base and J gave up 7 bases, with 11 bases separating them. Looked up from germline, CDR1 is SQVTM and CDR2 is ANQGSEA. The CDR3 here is CSVEVIGGQPQHF. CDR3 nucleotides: TGCAGCGTTGAAGTTATAGGCGGGCAGCCCCAGCATTTT.

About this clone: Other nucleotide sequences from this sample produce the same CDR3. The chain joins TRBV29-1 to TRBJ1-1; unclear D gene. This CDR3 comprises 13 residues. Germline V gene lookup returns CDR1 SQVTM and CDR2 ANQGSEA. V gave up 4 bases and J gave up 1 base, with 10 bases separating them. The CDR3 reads CSVGTGGNTEAFF. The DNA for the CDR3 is TGCAGCGTTGGTACGGGAGGGAACACTGAAGCTTTCTTT. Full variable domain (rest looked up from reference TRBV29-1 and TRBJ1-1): SAVISQKPSRDICQRGTSLTIQCQVDSQVTMMFWYRQQPGQSLTLIATANQGSEATYESGFVIDKFPISRPNLTFSTLTVSNMSPEDSSIYLCSVGTGGNTEAFFGQGTRLTVV.

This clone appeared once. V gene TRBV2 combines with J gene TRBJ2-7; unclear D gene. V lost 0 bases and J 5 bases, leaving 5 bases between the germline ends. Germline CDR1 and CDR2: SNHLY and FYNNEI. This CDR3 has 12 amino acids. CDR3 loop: CASSEAKNEQYF. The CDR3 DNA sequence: TGTGCCAGCAGTGAAGCTAAGAACGAGCAGTACTTC.

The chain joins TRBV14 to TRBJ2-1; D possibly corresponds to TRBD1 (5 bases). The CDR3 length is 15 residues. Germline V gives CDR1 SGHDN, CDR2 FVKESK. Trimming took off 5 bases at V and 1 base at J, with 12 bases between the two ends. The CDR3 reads CASSAGRGSYNEQFF. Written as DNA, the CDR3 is TGTGCCAGCAGCGCCGGTAGGGGATCCTACAATGAGCAGTTCTTC.

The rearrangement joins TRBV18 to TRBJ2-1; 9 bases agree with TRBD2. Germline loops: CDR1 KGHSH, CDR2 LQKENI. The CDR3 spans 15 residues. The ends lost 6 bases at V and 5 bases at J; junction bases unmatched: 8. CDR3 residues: CASSPGLARNNEQFF. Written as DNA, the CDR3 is TGTGCCAGCTCGCCCGGACTAGCGAGAAACAATGAGCAGTTCTTC.

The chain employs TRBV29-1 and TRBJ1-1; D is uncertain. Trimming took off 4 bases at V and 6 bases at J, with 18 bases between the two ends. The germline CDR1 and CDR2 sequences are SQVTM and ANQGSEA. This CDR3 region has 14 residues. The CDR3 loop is CSVALWVGPAEAFF. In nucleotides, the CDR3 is TGCAGCGTTGCCTTGTGGGTTGGTCCGGCTGAAGCTTTCTTT.

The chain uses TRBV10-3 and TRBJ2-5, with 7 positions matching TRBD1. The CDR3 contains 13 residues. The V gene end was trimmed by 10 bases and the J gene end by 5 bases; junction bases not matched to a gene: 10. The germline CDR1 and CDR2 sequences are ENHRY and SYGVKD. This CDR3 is CASSDRPKETQYF. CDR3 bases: TGTGCCAGCTCGGACAGGCCAAAGGAGACCCAGTACTTC.

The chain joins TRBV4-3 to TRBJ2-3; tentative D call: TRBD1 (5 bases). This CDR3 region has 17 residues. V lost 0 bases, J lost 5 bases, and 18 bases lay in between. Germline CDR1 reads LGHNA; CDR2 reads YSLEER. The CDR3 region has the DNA TGCGCCAGCAGCCAAGATCTTGCTAGGCAGGGTAAAGATACGCAGTATTTT. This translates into CASSQDLARQGKDTQYF.

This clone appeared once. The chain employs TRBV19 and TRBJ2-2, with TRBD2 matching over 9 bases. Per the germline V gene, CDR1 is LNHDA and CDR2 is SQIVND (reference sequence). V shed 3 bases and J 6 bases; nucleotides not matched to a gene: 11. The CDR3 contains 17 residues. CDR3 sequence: CASSMALAGLVAGELFF. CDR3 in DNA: TGTGCCAGTAGTATGGCCCTAGCGGGATTAGTTGCCGGGGAGCTGTTTTTT.

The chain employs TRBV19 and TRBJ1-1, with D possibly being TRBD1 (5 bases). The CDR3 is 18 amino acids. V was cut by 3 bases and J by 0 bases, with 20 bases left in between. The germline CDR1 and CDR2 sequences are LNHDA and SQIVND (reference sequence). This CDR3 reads CASSMRLRGRGMNTEAFF. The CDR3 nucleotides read TGTGCCAGTAGTATGCGACTTAGAGGACGGGGGATGAACACTGAAGCTTTCTTT.

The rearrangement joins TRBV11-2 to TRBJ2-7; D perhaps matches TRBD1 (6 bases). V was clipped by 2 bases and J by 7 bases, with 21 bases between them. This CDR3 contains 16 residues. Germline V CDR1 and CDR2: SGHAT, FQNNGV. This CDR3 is CASSLINSGVSGEQYF. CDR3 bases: TGTGCCAGCAGCTTAATTAACTCAGGGGTATCGGGTGAGCAGTACTTC. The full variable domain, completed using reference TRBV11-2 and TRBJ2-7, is EAGVAQSPRYKIIEKRQSVAFWCNPISGHATLYWYQQILGQGPKLLIQFQNNGVVDDSQLPKDRFSAERLKGVDSTLKIQPAKLEDSAVYLCASSLINSGVSGEQYFGPGTRLTVT.

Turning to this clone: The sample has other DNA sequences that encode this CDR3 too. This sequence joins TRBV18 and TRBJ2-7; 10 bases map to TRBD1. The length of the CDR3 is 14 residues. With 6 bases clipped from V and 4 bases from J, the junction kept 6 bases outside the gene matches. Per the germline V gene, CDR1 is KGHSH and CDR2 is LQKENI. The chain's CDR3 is CASSPGTGAYEQYF. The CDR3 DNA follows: TGTGCCAGCTCCCCCGGGACAGGGGCTTACGAGCAGTACTTC.

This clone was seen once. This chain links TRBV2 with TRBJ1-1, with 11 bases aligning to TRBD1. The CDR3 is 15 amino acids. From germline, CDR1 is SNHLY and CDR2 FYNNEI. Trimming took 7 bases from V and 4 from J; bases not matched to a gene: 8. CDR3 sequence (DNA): TGTGCCAGCACCCCAAGAGGGACAGGGGGCACTGAAGCTTTCTTT. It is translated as CASTPRGTGGTEAFF.

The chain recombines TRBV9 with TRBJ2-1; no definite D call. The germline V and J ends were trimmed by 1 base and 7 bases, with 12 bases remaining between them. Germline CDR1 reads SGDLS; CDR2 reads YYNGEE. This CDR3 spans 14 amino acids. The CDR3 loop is CASSVLVAGNEQFF. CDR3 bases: TGTGCCAGCAGCGTACTAGTAGCAGGAAATGAGCAGTTCTTC.

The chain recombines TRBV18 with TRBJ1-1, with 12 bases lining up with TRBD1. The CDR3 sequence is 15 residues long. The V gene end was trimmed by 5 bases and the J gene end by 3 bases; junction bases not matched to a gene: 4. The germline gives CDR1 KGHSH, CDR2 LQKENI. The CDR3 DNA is TGTGCCAGCTCAGCCGGGACAGGGGGCTACACTGAAGCTTTCTTT. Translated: CASSAGTGGYTEAFF.